One and the same sample provided the 21 T cell receptor beta chains below, sequenced in a study of identical twins. TCRdb redid the calling of the 5' RACE reads with MiXCR, one entry per CDR3 protein. The sample yields 450,000 to 650,000 distinct CDR3 sequences, roughly 9.5% seen once. The sample was also reused in another study, on yellow fever vaccine responses in identical twins.

The sequenced material came from PBMCs. The receptors shown here come from a woman aged 18-35 years in good health.

This clonotype was seen many times. The rearrangement joins TRBV4-3 to TRBJ2-1; tentatively, D is TRBD2 (6 bases). The germline CDR1 and CDR2 sequences are LGHNA and YSLEER. The CDR3 covers 15 residues. Between the trimmed V and J ends, which lost 0 bases and 4 bases, there was a span of 10 bases. The CDR3 is CASSQESDYYNEQFF. Here the CDR3 DNA reads TGCGCCAGCAGCCAAGAATCGGACTATTACAATGAGCAGTTCTTC.

This clonotype was found a few times. The rearrangement uses TRBV19 and TRBJ2-1; 10 positions agree with TRBD1. CDR1 LNHDA and CDR2 SQIVND come from the germline V gene (reference sequence). The CDR3 is 17 residues long. V trimming: 3 bases; J trimming: 4 bases; junction bases outside the gene matches: 9. The CDR3 protein is CASSISPGTGEYNEQFF. For the CDR3, the DNA is TGTGCCAGTAGTATCTCGCCCGGGACAGGGGAATACAATGAGCAGTTCTTC.

Concerning this clonotype: This may be a read error, as it is one base from a much larger clone. The V call is TRBV28, the J call TRBJ2-5; 9 positions match TRBD2. Germline CDR1 MDHEN, CDR2 SYDVKM. V was clipped by 3 bases and J by 0 bases; unmatched bases: 14. CDR3 length equals 19 residues. Written as DNA, the CDR3 is TGTGCCAGCAGTTTCCGGGCTAGCGGGATTTATCTCTACCAAGAGACCCAGTACTTC. It encodes CASSFRASGIYLYQETQYF. Full variable domain (outside the CDR3, taken from reference TRBV28 and TRBJ2-5): DVKVTQSSRYLVKRTGEKVFLECVQDMDHENMFWYRQDPGLGLRLIYFSYDVKMKEKGDIPEGYSVSREKKERFSLILESASTNQTSMYLCASSFRASGIYLYQETQYFGPGTRLLVL.

This clonotype showed up just a few times. This rearrangement joins TRBV29-1 to TRBJ2-7, with 10 nucleotides matching TRBD1. The germline CDR1 and CDR2 sequences are SQVTM and ANQGSEA. Germline trimming cut 6 bases from V and 7 bases from J; bases unmatched to any gene: 9. This CDR3 is built from 13 residues. CDR3 sequence (DNA): TGCAGCGTCGGGACAGGGGCGATGGAGGAGCAGTACTTC. This sequence encodes CSVGTGAMEEQYF.

This rearrangement joins TRBV20-1 to TRBJ2-7; D unclear. The CDR3 has 10 amino acids. V lost 6 bases, J lost 5 bases, and 8 bases lay in between. Germline lookup yields CDR1 DFQATT and CDR2 SNEGSKA (reference sequence). CDR3: CSASPDEQYF. The CDR3 region has the DNA TGCAGTGCCTCCCCTGACGAGCAGTACTTC.

This clonotype has ten or more counts. This sequence joins TRBV29-1 and TRBJ2-5, with D uncertain. CDR1 is SQVTM, CDR2 ANQGSEA, per germline. V was pared by 6 bases and J by 0 bases, with 2 bases between. This CDR3 contains 10 residues. The CDR3: CSVNQETQYF. The CDR3 region has the DNA TGCAGCGTGAACCAAGAGACCCAGTACTTC.

Comments on this clonotype: A read error may explain this, as a much larger clone is one base away. This sequence joins TRBV12-3 or TRBV12-4 and TRBJ2-2; weak D call: TRBD2 (6 bases). Between the trimmed V and J ends, which lost 10 bases and 5 bases, there was a span of 26 bases. CDR3 length: 17 residues. The CDR3 DNA follows: TGTGCCATCAGCCCTTTGACCGGTCTGGGGGGTACCGGGGAGCTGTTTTTT. It encodes CAISPLTGLGGTGELFF.

V is TRBV27 and J is TRBJ2-5, with D hard to call. Trimming stripped 7 bases from V and 0 bases from J, with 12 bases between. The germline V gene encodes CDR1 MNHEY and CDR2 SMNVEV (reference sequence). The CDR3 spans 14 residues. Here the CDR3 DNA reads TGTGCCAGCAAGAGCGCCCGGTACCAAGAGACCCAGTACTTC. This codes for CASKSARYQETQYF.

This clonotype was observed many times. DNA for the CDR3: TGTGCCACCGAGCGCGTTAGCTCCTACAATGAGCAGTTCTTC. This gives the protein CATERVSSYNEQFF. The chain joins TRBV12-3 or TRBV12-4 to TRBJ2-1; the D is unclear. This CDR3 comprises 14 residues. Trimming left V 10 bases short and J 0 bases short, with 13 bases between.

This clonotype was observed a handful of times. V gene TRBV6-5 combines with J gene TRBJ2-2; a weak D match, TRBD1 (6 bases). This CDR3 has 14 amino acids. Trimming took off 2 bases at V and 3 bases at J, with 7 bases between the two ends. Germline values: CDR1 MNHEY, CDR2 SVGAGI. The CDR3 nucleotides read TGTGCCAGCAGTTACCGACAGGACACCGGGGAGCTGTTTTTT. It translates to CASSYRQDTGELFF.

This clonotype was seen ten or more times. V gene TRBV3-1 combines with J gene TRBJ1-1, with D unclear. This CDR3 contains 12 residues. Trimming took off 4 bases at V and 1 base at J, with 4 bases between the two ends. Germline V gene lookup returns CDR1 LGHDT and CDR2 YNNKEL (reference sequence). CDR3 amino acids: CASSPENTEAFF. Here the CDR3 DNA reads TGTGCCAGCAGCCCTGAGAACACTGAAGCTTTCTTT.

This clonotype was picked up many times. This sequence joins TRBV28 and TRBJ2-5; D call uncertain. V gave up 4 bases and J gave up 10 bases, with 13 bases separating them. This CDR3 region has 12 residues. Per germline, CDR1 MDHEN and CDR2 SYDVKM. The CDR3 DNA follows: TGTGCCAGCAGTTCGACGACCGTAGTCCAGTACTTC. Translation gives CASSSTTVVQYF.

V and J are TRBV20-1 and TRBJ2-3, with 13 bases fitting TRBD2. Unmatched junction bases numbered 4, after V lost 6 bases and J lost 4 bases. From germline, CDR1 is DFQATT and CDR2 SNEGSKA (reference sequence). CDR3 length: 14 residues. The CDR3 loop reads CSARTSGRADTQYF. CDR3 nucleotide sequence: TGCAGTGCCCGGACTAGCGGGAGAGCAGATACGCAGTATTTT.

The chain is built from TRBV12-3 or TRBV12-4 and TRBJ2-1; D might be TRBD2 (5 bases). Trimming removed 3 bases at V and 2 bases at J, with 14 bases between. The CDR3 contains 16 residues. CDR3 sequence reads: CASSFLGIVPYNEQFF. CDR3 DNA sequence: TGTGCCAGCAGTTTTCTCGGGATAGTCCCCTACAATGAGCAGTTCTTC.

CDR3 in amino acids: CASSNPRTTPAHEQFF. CDR3 coding DNA: TGTGCCAGCAGCAACCCCCGGACCACCCCCGCCCATGAGCAGTTCTTC. V is TRBV7-9 and J is TRBJ2-1; D remains ambiguous. CDR1 and CDR2 from the germline V gene are SEHNR and FQNEAQ (reference sequence). Trimming removed 5 bases at V and 8 bases at J, with 22 bases between. The CDR3 is 16 amino acids.

The chain employs TRBV9 and TRBJ2-7, with D possibly TRBD1 on 5 matching bases. In germline, CDR1 is SGDLS, CDR2 YYNGEE. Between the trimmed V and J ends, which lost 4 bases and 5 bases, there was a span of 16 bases. This CDR3 has 14 amino acids. For the CDR3, the DNA is TGTGCCAGCAGCCCACGGCAGGGTAGAAACGAGCAGTACTTC. This encodes CASSPRQGRNEQYF. The full variable domain, completed using reference TRBV9 and TRBJ2-7, is DSGVTQTPKHLITATGQRVTLRCSPRSGDLSVYWYQQSLDQGLQFLIQYYNGEERAKGNILERFSAQQFPDLHSELNLSSLELGDSALYFCASSPRQGRNEQYFGPGTRLTVT.

The V and J genes are TRBV2 and TRBJ1-2; D gene unclear. The V and J ends lost 3 bases and 1 base respectively, with 9 bases between them. The CDR3 contains 14 residues. Germline V lookup: CDR1 SNHLY, CDR2 FYNNEI. CDR3 DNA: TGTGCCAGCAGTGATTCCGGGTTTAACTATGGCTACACCTTC. This translates into CASSDSGFNYGYTF.

The chain is built from TRBV11-2 and TRBJ2-4; either TRBD1 or TRBD2 may supply D (6 bases each). CDR3 length: 18 residues. Germline CDR1 SGHAT, CDR2 FQNNGV. V gave up 1 base and J gave up 8 bases, with 24 bases separating them. The DNA for the CDR3 is TGTGCCAGCAGCTTAGTGGGGTCCTCTCTCGGGGGCCGATACATTCAGTACTTC. Translation gives CASSLVGSSLGGRYIQYF.

This clonotype has only a few counts. V and J are TRBV10-3 and TRBJ2-7; the match to TRBD1 covers 8 bases. The germline V gene has CDR1 ENHRY and CDR2 SYGVKD. V was clipped by 7 bases and J by 9 bases; unmatched bases: 8. The CDR3 sequence is 12 residues long. The CDR3 region has the DNA TGTGCCATCAAGGGGGACAGGTCACCGCAGTACTTC. Its translation is CAIKGDRSPQYF.

This clonotype has more than one count but fewer than ten. The chain uses TRBV6-5 and TRBJ2-5; the D is unclear. The CDR3 totals 16 residues. CDR1 and CDR2 from the germline V gene are MNHEY and SVGAGI. V was shortened by 0 bases and J by 5 bases, with 16 bases between the two germline ends. CDR3 protein: CASSYSFSRGGETQYF. CDR3 bases: TGTGCCAGCAGTTACTCTTTTTCCAGAGGTGGTGAGACCCAGTACTTC.

This clonotype was seen a handful of times. The CDR3 protein is CSASPGQEVSPLHF. CDR3 sequence (DNA): TGCAGTGCTAGCCCCGGACAGGAGGTCTCACCCCTCCACTTT. The chain couples TRBV20-1 to TRBJ1-6; 7 nucleotides match TRBD1. With V trimmed by 3 bases and J by 10 bases, 9 bases remained unmatched. The CDR3 is made up of 14 amino acids. Germline CDR1 and CDR2: DFQATT and SNEGSKA (reference sequence).